The entry below describes one T cell receptor beta chain. Assay used: immunoSEQ multiplex PCR; TCRdb lists only in-frame clones, some missing. The data show around 300,000 clones, roughly nine tenths seen once. The data belong to a study of blood T cell repertoires in COVID-19. Germline assignment: CDR1 LNHDA and CDR2 SQIVND (reference sequence). The CDR3 covers 17 residues. V trimming: 4 bases; J trimming: 5 bases; junction bases outside the gene matches: 11. V and J are TRBV19 and TRBJ1-2; 12 bases line up with TRBD1. Sequencing was done on a sample of peripheral blood. This sequence originates from a woman between 40 and 55 years old who had recovered from COVID-19. Here the CDR3 reads CASSNPGTGGARYGYTF. CDR3 DNA sequence: TGTGCCAGTAGTAACCCCGGGACAGGGGGCGCGAGATATGGCTACACCTTC.